Each of the 20 T cell receptor beta chains below was sequenced from the same sample in a study of shared clonotypes between healthy human individuals. Data came from immunoSEQ multiplex PCR; TCRdb stores just in-frame clones and leaves some out. In the table there are hundreds of thousands of clones, about 90% of which are singletons. CD45RO-negative cells were positively selected for CCR7, leaving out terminally differentiated effector memory CD45RA+ cells. Sequencing input: naive CD8+ T cells sorted from blood. These receptor sequences come from a young man in good health.

The CDR3 region has the DNA TGCGCCAGCAGCCCAGGGGGGATAGCTGTTGGCTACACCTTC. Its protein product is CASSPGGIAVGYTF. The rearrangement uses TRBV4-1 and TRBJ1-2, with 7 bases that match TRBD1. The CDR3 is 14 residues long. V was clipped by 4 bases and J by 7 bases; unmatched bases: 9. The germline gives CDR1 MGHRA, CDR2 YSYEKL.

In this sample, this clone turned up once. V and J are TRBV5-1 and TRBJ2-7, with 8 bases fitting TRBD2. CDR1 is SGHRS and CDR2 is YFSETQ in the germline V gene. The CDR3 contains 14 residues. V was pared by 4 bases and J by 6 bases, with 9 bases of the junction left unmatched. In DNA, the CDR3 is TGCGCCAGCAGCACTACGGGACTAGTCTCCGAGCAGTACTTC. This sequence encodes CASSTTGLVSEQYF.

The V call is TRBV9, the J call TRBJ2-7, with a possible D match to TRBD2 (6 bases). Germline assignment: CDR1 SGDLS and CDR2 YYNGEE. This CDR3 comprises 15 residues. Trimming removed 3 bases at V and 0 bases at J, with 13 bases between. In DNA form, the CDR3 reads TGTGCCAGCAGCGCCGGCAGCGGGTCCTCCTACGAGCAGTACTTC. Protein product: CASSAGSGSSYEQYF.

The chain employs TRBV7-6 and TRBJ2-1; the match to TRBD2 covers 7 bases. V shed 5 bases, J shed 6 bases, and the junction held 4 bases outside the gene matches. Per germline, CDR1 SGHVS and CDR2 FNYEAQ. The CDR3 sequence is 13 residues long. CDR3 in DNA: TGTGCCAGCAGCGCGCGCGGGGGCAATGAGCAGTTCTTC. Its protein product is CASSARGGNEQFF.

Concerning this clone itself: The sample holds other DNA sequences that translate to the same CDR3. The V and J genes are TRBV9 and TRBJ2-7, with a weak D call TRBD1 (5 bases). This CDR3 comprises 13 residues. CDR1 and CDR2 (germline): SGDLS, YYNGEE. V lost 0 bases and J 3 bases, leaving 7 bases between the germline ends. The CDR3 DNA reads TGTGCCAGCAGCGTAGAGCAGGGCTACGAGCAGTACTTC. Protein: CASSVEQGYEQYF. The variable domain in full, with the rest retrieved from reference TRBV9 and TRBJ2-7, is DSGVTQTPKHLITATGQRVTLRCSPRSGDLSVYWYQQSLDQGLQFLIQYYNGEERAKGNILERFSAQQFPDLHSELNLSSLELGDSALYFCASSVEQGYEQYFGPGTRLTVT.

V usage is TRBV12-5 and J usage is TRBJ2-5; D ambiguous. Per the germline V gene, CDR1 is LGHNT and CDR2 is FRNRAP. The CDR3 runs to 13 residues. V lost 1 base to trimming and J lost 0 bases, with 3 bases between them. The CDR3 loop is CASGLENQETQYF. In DNA, the CDR3 is TGTGCTAGTGGTTTGGAGAACCAAGAGACCCAGTACTTC.

This sequence joins TRBV11-2 and TRBJ2-7; TRBD2 aligns across 8 bases. The CDR3 extends over 13 amino acids. Trimming removed 5 bases from V and 5 bases from J; junction bases left unmatched: 5. Germline CDR1 SGHAT, CDR2 FQNNGV. The CDR3 loop is CASSRAGGDEQYF. Here the CDR3 DNA reads TGTGCCAGCAGCCGCGCCGGGGGGGACGAGCAGTACTTC.

This sequence joins TRBV7-9 and TRBJ2-7; D perhaps matches TRBD2 (6 bases). The CDR3 sequence is 16 residues long. The V end was cut by 0 bases, the J end by 3 bases, with 15 bases between. Germline V gene sequence: CDR1 SEHNR, CDR2 FQNEAQ (reference sequence). The DNA for the CDR3 is TGTGCCAGCAGCTTAGCGCGGGGTTTGTCAAACTACGAGCAGTACTTC. It encodes CASSLARGLSNYEQYF.

The rearrangement joins TRBV28 to TRBJ1-5, with 8 bases identical to TRBD1. CDR3 size: 15 residues. The J segment lost 5 bases and the V segment lost 6 bases, leaving 9 bases of the junction unmatched. In germline, CDR1 is MDHEN, CDR2 SYDVKM. Written as DNA, the CDR3 is TGTGCCAGCAGAACTCGCAGGGGGCCTGATCAGCCCCAGCATTTT. Translating it yields CASRTRRGPDQPQHF.

V gene TRBV7-9 combines with J gene TRBJ2-3; no definite D call. This CDR3 comprises 13 residues. Trimming took off 6 bases at V and 0 bases at J, with 7 bases between the two ends. Germline V CDR1 and CDR2: SEHNR, FQNEAQ (reference sequence). The CDR3 loop is CASSYQSTDTQYF. DNA of the CDR3: TGTGCCAGCAGTTATCAAAGCACAGATACGCAGTATTTT.

In its sample, this clone was seen once. This sequence joins TRBV4-3 and TRBJ2-1, with unresolved D. The CDR3 contains 14 residues. CDR1 and CDR2 (germline): LGHNA, YSLEER. V gave up 5 bases and J gave up 4 bases, with 12 bases separating them. The CDR3 spells CASSTSLGYNEQFF. The CDR3 DNA reads TGCGCCAGCAGCACCTCCCTAGGTTACAATGAGCAGTTCTTC.

The CDR3 reads CASSMTGFSGELFF. The CDR3 nucleotides are TGTGCCAGCAGCATGACAGGGTTTTCCGGGGAGCTGTTTTTT. The chain couples TRBV27 to TRBJ2-2; 7 positions match TRBD1. The germline CDR1 and CDR2 sequences are MNHEY and SMNVEV (reference sequence). The CDR3 has 14 amino acids. V lost 6 bases, J lost 6 bases, and 7 bases stayed unmatched.

CDR3 nucleotide sequence: TGTGCCAGCTCTGCGGTTGGGTACGAGCAGTACTTC. Translation gives CASSAVGYEQYF. The chain has TRBV28 and TRBJ2-7; no firm D call. V lost 8 bases and J 4 bases, leaving 12 bases between the germline ends. Germline V gives CDR1 MDHEN, CDR2 SYDVKM. CDR3 length: 12 amino acids.

This clone was observed a handful of times. The rearrangement links TRBV6-5 to TRBJ2-6, with D unclear. The CDR3 loop spans 14 amino acids. V lost 2 bases, J lost 3 bases, and 5 bases lay in between. Germline V gene sequence: CDR1 MNHEY, CDR2 SVGAGI. The CDR3 DNA is TGTGCCAGCAGTTACGGGGTTGGGGCCAACGTCCTGACTTTC. Amino acid sequence: CASSYGVGANVLTF.

V is TRBV13 and J is TRBJ1-1; 8 bases agree with TRBD1. The CDR3 spans 14 residues. V trimming: 3 bases; J trimming: 4 bases; junction bases outside the gene matches: 4. The V gene's germline CDR1 is PRHDT and CDR2 FYEKMQ (reference sequence). The CDR3 sequence is CASSFFGQGTEAFF. CDR3 bases: TGTGCCAGCAGCTTCTTTGGACAGGGCACTGAAGCTTTCTTT.

CDR3 residues: CASRGQGGNTEAFF. The CDR3 nucleotides are TGTGCCAGCAGAGGACAGGGCGGGAACACTGAAGCTTTCTTT. The J gene is TRBJ1-1, the V gene TRBV6-1; TRBD1 matches 8 bases. V lost 6 bases to trimming and J lost 1 base; unmatched junction nucleotides: 4. The CDR3 contains 14 residues. Per germline, CDR1 MNHNS and CDR2 SASEGT.

The rearrangement uses TRBV7-2 and TRBJ1-2; D not resolved. CDR3 length: 12 amino acids. The ends were cut back, 1 base at V and 12 bases at J, with 12 bases in the middle. The germline CDR1 and CDR2 sequences are SGHTA and FQGNSA. This CDR3 reads CASSLGTGGNTF. CDR3 coding DNA: TGTGCCAGCAGCTTAGGGACCGGAGGGAACACCTTC.

This sequence joins TRBV11-2 and TRBJ2-7; D may be TRBD1 or TRBD2 (5 bases each). Trimming shortened V by 3 bases and J by 4 bases, and 16 bases separated the two germline ends. CDR1 is SGHAT and CDR2 is FQNNGV in the germline V gene. The CDR3 extends over 15 amino acids. The CDR3, as DNA: TGTGCCAGCAGCTTCACACGGGACCGCCAATACGAGCAGTACTTC. Residues: CASSFTRDRQYEQYF.

This sequence joins TRBV29-1 and TRBJ2-5; a weak D match, TRBD1 (6 bases). V shed 2 bases and J shed 5 bases, with 15 bases lying between them. The CDR3 has 14 amino acids. Germline V gene sequence: CDR1 SQVTM, CDR2 ANQGSEA. Here the CDR3 reads CSVEWAGEGETQYF. In nucleotides, the CDR3 is TGCAGCGTTGAATGGGCAGGGGAAGGGGAGACCCAGTACTTC. Full variable domain (outside the CDR3, taken from reference TRBV29-1 and TRBJ2-5): SAVISQKPSRDICQRGTSLTIQCQVDSQVTMMFWYRQQPGQSLTLIATANQGSEATYESGFVIDKFPISRPNLTFSTLTVSNMSPEDSSIYLCSVEWAGEGETQYFGPGTRLLVL.

This clone appeared a single time. The chain carries TRBV28 and TRBJ1-5, with TRBD1 as a possible D gene (5 bases). The CDR3 runs to 20 residues. Trimming pared 3 bases from V and 0 bases from J, leaving 24 bases between. The germline V gene has CDR1 MDHEN and CDR2 SYDVKM. CDR3 residues: CASSFHYWLRDPNSNQPQHF. The DNA for the CDR3 is TGTGCCAGCAGTTTTCATTATTGGTTGCGGGACCCCAATAGCAATCAGCCCCAGCATTTT.